This section outlines one T cell receptor beta chain sequence together with its context. Its antigen is as yet unknown. The data were taken from a study of T cell responses to AZD1222 COVID-19 vaccine. Study information: Combined were second doses at about 4 or about 12 weeks. The study, taken as a whole, reports: The repertoires were collected only after the peak T cell response. Per reports, nearly half of all spike-specific TCRs target regions that are unmutated in variants.

This CDR3 is built from 14 residues. Germline CDR1 SGHVS, CDR2 FQNEAQ. Trimming shortened V by 5 bases and J by 7 bases, and 14 bases separated the two germline ends. Some clones are missing from TCRdb's copy, which holds only in-frame ones; the method was immunoSEQ multiplex PCR. This table holds 100,000 to 150,000 clones, 90% found once. The source is an adult in good health. The rearrangement links TRBV7-8 to TRBJ2-2; a weak D match, TRBD1 (5 bases). This specimen consisted of peripheral blood, obtained on day 0 of AZD1222 vaccination. CDR3 loop: CASSKQGVVGELFF. The DNA of the CDR3 is TGTGCCAGCAGCAAACAAGGGGTGGTCGGGGAGCTGTTTTTT.